These T cell receptor beta chains were read from a single sample in a study of regulatory T cells in long-lasting Graves disease. Via MiXCR, TCRdb re-called the multiplex PCR reads, giving one row per CDR3 protein. The sample lists 350,000 to 450,000 distinct CDR3 sequences; approximately 15% were seen once. This same sample was also taken into another study, of T cells in Graves' hyperthyroidism and ophthalmopathy.

The specimen comprised peripheral blood mononuclear cells (PBMCs), sampled at new diagnosis, from a patient treated with antithyroid drugs. The receptors derive from a man between 40 and 49 years old with Graves disease. CDR3s include the opening cysteine and the closing phenylalanine or tryptophan. Fields, in order: J gene, V gene, clone size, D gene, CDR3 protein, CDR3 DNA. A D gene is named only where the DNA matches it firmly. The listing skips clone size in some rows; elsewhere it reads once, few, many or a size class.

j_gene: TRBJ1-1; v_gene: TRBV28; abundance: -; d_gene: -; CDR3aa: CASSQRSAGWNTEAFF; CDR3nt: TGTGCCAGCAGCCAACGATCGGCCGGCTGGAACACTGAAGCTTTCTTT
j_gene: TRBJ2-5; v_gene: TRBV24-1; abundance: -; d_gene: -; CDR3aa: CATSDRLGGQETQYF; CDR3nt: TGTGCCACCAGTGATCGGTTAGGGGGGCAAGAGACCCAGTACTTC
j_gene: TRBJ2-5; v_gene: TRBV5-1; abundance: -; d_gene: TRBD2; CDR3aa: CASSLRAGGPQETQYF; CDR3nt: TGCGCCAGCAGCTTAAGAGCGGGGGGACCTCAAGAGACCCAGTACTTC
j_gene: TRBJ1-4; v_gene: TRBV5-1; abundance: many; d_gene: -; CDR3aa: CASSVGDRRNEKLFF; CDR3nt: TGCGCCAGCAGCGTGGGAGACAGGCGGAATGAAAAACTGTTTTTT
j_gene: TRBJ1-4; v_gene: TRBV7-2; abundance: many; d_gene: TRBD1; CDR3aa: CASSFNRGEKLFF; CDR3nt: TGTGCCAGCAGCTTCAACAGGGGCGAAAAACTGTTTTTT
j_gene: TRBJ1-1; v_gene: TRBV7-2; abundance: many; d_gene: -; CDR3aa: CASSLFVPVSTEAFF; CDR3nt: TGTGCCAGCAGCTTATTTGTCCCGGTCAGTACTGAAGCTTTCTTT
j_gene: TRBJ2-7; v_gene: TRBV2; abundance: many; d_gene: -; CDR3aa: CASSGESDYYEQYF; CDR3nt: TGTGCCAGCAGTGGAGAAAGCGACTACTACGAGCAGTACTTC
j_gene: TRBJ2-3; v_gene: TRBV7-9; abundance: many; d_gene: -; CDR3aa: CASSLTREPRAYF; CDR3nt: TGTGCCAGCAGCTTAACGAGGGAACCCAGGGCGTATTTT
j_gene: TRBJ1-2; v_gene: TRBV7-2; abundance: many; d_gene: -; CDR3aa: CASSLDPQAFYGYTF; CDR3nt: TGTGCCAGCAGCTTAGACCCCCAGGCCTTTTATGGCTACACCTTC
j_gene: TRBJ1-4; v_gene: TRBV18; abundance: few; d_gene: -; CDR3aa: CASSPRQNYEKLFF; CDR3nt: TGTGCCAGCTCACCACGACAAAACTATGAAAAACTGTTTTTT
j_gene: TRBJ2-3; v_gene: TRBV11-2; abundance: many; d_gene: -; CDR3aa: CASSLAGSTDTQYF; CDR3nt: TGTGCCAGCAGCTTAGCGGGTAGCACAGATACGCAGTATTTT
j_gene: TRBJ2-3; v_gene: TRBV7-6; abundance: many; d_gene: -; CDR3aa: CASSLTPDTQYF; CDR3nt: TGTGCCAGCAGCTTAACTCCAGATACGCAGTATTTT
j_gene: TRBJ2-7; v_gene: TRBV7-2; abundance: few; d_gene: -; CDR3aa: CASSLGQVKSYEQYF; CDR3nt: TGTGCCAGCAGCTTAGGCCAGGTAAAATCCTACGAGCAGTACTTC
j_gene: TRBJ2-1; v_gene: TRBV2; abundance: many; d_gene: TRBD1; CDR3aa: CASTSRTGANEQFF; CDR3nt: TGTGCCAGCACCAGTAGGACAGGGGCCAATGAGCAGTTCTTC
j_gene: TRBJ1-1; v_gene: TRBV9; abundance: -; d_gene: -; CDR3aa: CASSVGGWGGSTEAFF; CDR3nt: TGTGCCAGCAGCGTAGGAGGGTGGGGAGGGAGCACTGAAGCTTTCTTT
j_gene: TRBJ2-7; v_gene: TRBV20-1; abundance: many; d_gene: TRBD1; CDR3aa: CSAAGTGGSGDSYEQYF; CDR3nt: TGCAGTGCTGCCGGGACAGGGGGAAGCGGGGACTCCTACGAGCAGTACTTC
j_gene: TRBJ2-1; v_gene: TRBV7-2; abundance: -; d_gene: TRBD2; CDR3aa: CASSLGLATGNEQFF; CDR3nt: TGTGCCAGCAGCCTTGGACTAGCGACGGGGAATGAGCAGTTCTTC
j_gene: TRBJ1-1; v_gene: TRBV2; abundance: few; d_gene: -; CDR3aa: CASSEYRRNTEAFF; CDR3nt: TGTGCCAGCAGTGAATACCGGCGGAACACTGAAGCTTTCTTT
j_gene: TRBJ1-3; v_gene: TRBV12-3/TRBV12-4; abundance: few; d_gene: -; CDR3aa: CASSRAIGSGNTIYF; CDR3nt: TGTGCCAGCAGCCGGGCTATTGGCTCTGGAAACACCATATATTTT
j_gene: TRBJ1-3; v_gene: TRBV5-5; abundance: few; d_gene: -; CDR3aa: CASSRDGTSENTIYF; CDR3nt: TGTGCCAGCAGCCGGGACGGCACCTCTGAAAACACCATATATTTT
j_gene: TRBJ1-4; v_gene: TRBV7-9; abundance: many; d_gene: TRBD1; CDR3aa: CASSPAGQGASNEKLFF; CDR3nt: TGTGCCAGCAGTCCGGCGGGGCAGGGGGCGTCTAATGAAAAACTGTTTTTT
j_gene: TRBJ2-7; v_gene: TRBV20-1; abundance: many; d_gene: -; CDR3aa: CSASRATYEQYF; CDR3nt: TGCAGTGCTAGTAGAGCCACCTACGAGCAGTACTTC
j_gene: TRBJ2-2; v_gene: TRBV4-3; abundance: -; d_gene: TRBD1; CDR3aa: CASSRAGGFTGELFF; CDR3nt: TGCGCCAGCAGCCGGGCAGGGGGCTTCACCGGGGAGCTGTTTTTT
j_gene: TRBJ2-5; v_gene: TRBV30; abundance: -; d_gene: TRBD1; CDR3aa: CAWETGGGETQYF; CDR3nt: TGTGCCTGGGAGACAGGGGGCGGAGAGACCCAGTACTTC
j_gene: TRBJ2-1; v_gene: TRBV5-1; abundance: -; d_gene: TRBD2; CDR3aa: CASSQLAGNYNEQFF; CDR3nt: TGCGCCAGCAGCCAACTAGCGGGGAACTACAATGAGCAGTTCTTC
j_gene: TRBJ2-2; v_gene: TRBV20-1; abundance: -; d_gene: -; CDR3aa: CSAMGRIYTGELFF; CDR3nt: TGCAGTGCTATGGGTCGGATCTACACCGGGGAGCTGTTTTTT
j_gene: TRBJ2-5; v_gene: TRBV29-1; abundance: few; d_gene: TRBD1; CDR3aa: CSGQGQGLAQETQYF; CDR3nt: TGCAGCGGCCAAGGACAGGGGTTAGCCCAAGAGACCCAGTACTTC
j_gene: TRBJ2-2; v_gene: TRBV20-1; abundance: few; d_gene: TRBD1; CDR3aa: CSARRGPGGGTGELFF; CDR3nt: TGCAGTGCGCGCCGCGGGCCAGGGGGCGGGACCGGGGAGCTGTTTTTT
j_gene: TRBJ2-7; v_gene: TRBV20-1; abundance: many; d_gene: -; CDR3aa: CSAPLDRLSIYEQYF; CDR3nt: TGCAGTGCTCCCCTAGACAGGTTATCAATATACGAGCAGTACTTC
j_gene: TRBJ2-1; v_gene: TRBV5-6; abundance: many; d_gene: -; CDR3aa: CASRHGGSNEQFF; CDR3nt: TGTGCCAGCAGACACGGGGGTAGCAATGAGCAGTTCTTC
j_gene: TRBJ2-3; v_gene: TRBV7-9; abundance: many; d_gene: -; CDR3aa: CASYSHSTDTQYF; CDR3nt: TGTGCCAGCTATTCTCATAGCACAGATACGCAGTATTTT
j_gene: TRBJ2-3; v_gene: TRBV7-9; abundance: few; d_gene: -; CDR3aa: CAIQGPDTQYF; CDR3nt: TGTGCCATTCAGGGGCCAGATACGCAGTATTTT
j_gene: TRBJ2-7; v_gene: TRBV7-2; abundance: many; d_gene: -; CDR3aa: CASSLVQGAAYEQYF; CDR3nt: TGTGCCAGCAGCTTAGTACAGGGCGCGGCCTACGAGCAGTACTTC